These 9 T cell receptor beta chains were sequenced from one sample in a study of shared clonotypes between healthy human individuals. Clones were sequenced by immunoSEQ multiplex PCR, and TCRdb holds only the in-frame ones, with some missing. This table has 230,000 or so clones, 65% to 70% appearing once. Source material: memory CD4+ T cells sorted from blood. The subset here: CD45RA-negative fraction. The receptor source for this set is a young man in good health.

The chain uses TRBV18 and TRBJ2-1; D gene uncertain. Germline assignment: CDR1 KGHSH and CDR2 LQKENI. The CDR3 runs to 13 residues. The V end lost 0 bases, the J end lost 5 bases, and 5 bases lay between the germline ends. CDR3 DNA sequence: TGTGCCAGCTCACCACCAATCGACAATGAGCAGTTCTTC. As protein: CASSPPIDNEQFF.

The table lists this clone with a count of one. The V call is TRBV7-2, the J call TRBJ2-1; either TRBD1 or TRBD2 may fit D (6 bases each). The CDR3 runs to 17 residues. V dropped 5 bases and J dropped 1 base, with 18 bases sitting between them. CDR1 and CDR2 from the germline V gene are SGHTA and FQGNSA. The CDR3 DNA reads as TGTGCCAGCAGCCCGGGGGCCACTTGGGGGTCCTACAATGAGCAGTTCTTC. Its translation: CASSPGATWGSYNEQFF.

This clone was detected only a few times. This chain links TRBV19 with TRBJ2-3; D is perhaps TRBD2 (5 bases). V was shortened by 6 bases and J by 0 bases, with 10 bases between the two germline ends. The germline CDR1 and CDR2 sequences are LNHDA and SQIVND (reference sequence). The CDR3 extends over 14 amino acids. CDR3 bases: TGTGCCAGTAGAAGCCCGGGGAGCACAGATACGCAGTATTTT. Amino acids: CASRSPGSTDTQYF.

This clone appeared a few times. The chain carries TRBV27 and TRBJ2-7; D is uncertain. V was clipped by 6 bases and J by 2 bases, with 5 bases between them. The CDR3 extends over 11 amino acids. Germline V gene data show CDR1 as MNHEY and CDR2 as SMNVEV (reference sequence). The CDR3 DNA reads TGTGCCAGCAGCTCCACCTACGAGCAGTACTTC. Translated, it gives CASSSTYEQYF.

Ten or more counts support this clone. The chain has TRBV2 and TRBJ2-1, with D unresolved. This CDR3 is 11 amino acids long. Trimming removed 4 bases at V and 9 bases at J, with 7 bases between. Looked up from germline, CDR1 is SNHLY and CDR2 is FYNNEI. CDR3 loop: CASSGTSEQFF. The CDR3 coding sequence is TGTGCCAGCAGTGGGACCTCTGAGCAGTTCTTC.

J is TRBJ1-3 and V is TRBV28, with no clear D. Germline loops: CDR1 MDHEN, CDR2 SYDVKM. V lost 4 bases to trimming and J lost 4 bases, with 11 bases between them. The CDR3 loop spans 14 amino acids. CDR3 DNA: TGTGCCAGCAGTTCCATATTTTCCGGAAACACCATATATTTT. Its protein product is CASSSIFSGNTIYF.

This chain connects TRBV14 to TRBJ2-6, with D tentatively TRBD1 (6 bases). Between the trimmed V and J ends, which lost 3 bases and 0 bases, there was a span of 18 bases. CDR3 length equals 19 residues. CDR1 and CDR2 from the germline V gene are SGHDN and FVKESK. The CDR3 coding sequence is TGTGCCAGCAGCCAGGTAATCAGGGGTTGGGACTCTGGGGCCAACGTCCTGACTTTC. Translating gives CASSQVIRGWDSGANVLTF.

This clone was observed a handful of times. V gene TRBV11-3 combines with J gene TRBJ2-7, with D unclear. Trimming stripped 0 bases from V and 0 bases from J, with 6 bases between. This CDR3 is built from 14 residues. Germline values: CDR1 SGHNT, CDR2 YENEEA. This CDR3 reads CASSLDRFSYEQYF. The CDR3 DNA reads as TGTGCCAGCAGCTTAGACAGGTTCTCCTACGAGCAGTACTTC.

This clone was recorded once. This chain connects TRBV2 to TRBJ2-7, with TRBD1 identical over 9 bases. Germline CDR1 is SNHLY and CDR2 is FYNNEI. Trimming took 7 bases from V and 4 from J; bases not matched to a gene: 8. CDR3 size: 14 residues. Here the CDR3 DNA reads TGTGCCAGCAATCCGTGGACAGGGGATTACGAGCAGTACTTC. Amino acids: CASNPWTGDYEQYF. Full variable domain (rest looked up from reference TRBV2 and TRBJ2-7): EPEVTQTPSHQVTQMGQEVILRCVPISNHLYFYWYRQILGQKVEFLVSFYNNEISEKSEIFDDQFSVERPDGSNFTLKIRSTKLEDSAMYFCASNPWTGDYEQYFGPGTRLTVT.